Following are 27 T cell receptor beta chains from one sample sequenced in a study of T cells in localized non-small cell lung cancer. TCRdb keeps only in-frame clones here, not all; method: immunoSEQ multiplex PCR. The sample yields over 70,000 clones, approximately 91% seen once. The material sequenced was PBMCs, taken before any cancer treatment. All receptors derive from a woman between 35 and 75 years old with stage II squamous cell lung carcinoma.

The chain recombines TRBV6-1 with TRBJ2-3, with TRBD2 as a possible D gene (6 bases). V gave up 6 bases and J gave up 0 bases, with 7 bases separating them. This CDR3 spans 13 amino acids. CDR1 and CDR2 from the germline V gene are MNHNS and SASEGT. Here the CDR3 DNA reads TGTGCCAGCAGGGGAGGAAGCACAGATACGCAGTATTTT. This encodes CASRGGSTDTQYF.

The chain carries TRBV28 and TRBJ2-6, with D possibly matching TRBD1 (5 bases). Germline CDR1 reads MDHEN; CDR2 reads SYDVKM. The CDR3 is 17 amino acids. The V end was cut by 8 bases, the J end by 0 bases, with 17 bases between. For the CDR3, the DNA is TGTGCCAGCCCAAGCAGGGCCACGTCCTCTGGGGCCAACGTCCTGACTTTC. It is translated as CASPSRATSSGANVLTF.

The rearrangement uses TRBV6-5 and TRBJ1-1, with 7 bases that match TRBD1. Per the germline V gene, CDR1 is MNHEY and CDR2 is SVGAGI. This CDR3 has 13 residues. Trimming cost V 6 bases and J 5 bases; bases outside gene matches: 6. DNA for the CDR3: TGTGCCAGCAGAATGACAGGGAAGACTGAAGCTTTCTTT. It codes for CASRMTGKTEAFF.

The chain recombines TRBV6-6 with TRBJ2-1; 8 nucleotides match TRBD2. The length of the CDR3 is 15 residues. Germline lookup yields CDR1 MNHNY and CDR2 SVGAGI (reference sequence). Trimming removed 2 bases from V and 6 bases from J; junction bases left unmatched: 6. The CDR3 bases are TGTGCCAGCAGTTACGGCGGGAGGCATCGCAATGAGCAGTTCTTC. Translated: CASSYGGRHRNEQFF.

V usage is TRBV7-8 and J usage is TRBJ1-4; TRBD1 aligns across 8 bases. The germline gives CDR1 SGHVS, CDR2 FQNEAQ. After removal of 1 base from V and 4 bases from J, the junction contained 17 bases not matched to a gene. The CDR3 spans 20 residues. The CDR3 coding sequence is TGTGCCAGCAGCTTAGGATCCCGACTGGCCTACAGGGGGGATAATGAAAAACTGTTTTTT. Residues: CASSLGSRLAYRGDNEKLFF.

This chain connects TRBV6-1 to TRBJ1-1; TRBD1 might be the D (5 bases). Germline assignment: CDR1 MNHNS and CDR2 SASEGT. Trimming removed 4 bases at V and 0 bases at J, with 21 bases between. This CDR3 contains 18 residues. The CDR3 DNA follows: TGTGCCAGCAGTGTGGAACTGGCAGGGCCTACTTTGAACACTGAAGCTTTCTTT. Amino acids: CASSVELAGPTLNTEAFF.

The chain uses TRBV19 and TRBJ2-1, with D maybe TRBD2 (6 bases). Trimming left V 9 bases short and J 8 bases short, with 23 bases between. Germline V gives CDR1 LNHDA, CDR2 SQIVND (reference sequence). The CDR3 runs to 15 residues. CDR3 sequence (DNA): TGTGCCAGCTCCCATCCCGGGACTCACGGAGATGAGCAGTTCTTC. It yields the protein CASSHPGTHGDEQFF.

The genes are TRBV7-9 and TRBJ2-3; 8 positions match TRBD1. The CDR3 runs 15 residues. CDR1 and CDR2 from the germline V gene are SEHNR and FQNEAQ (reference sequence). V was pared by 3 bases and J by 6 bases, with 8 bases of the junction left unmatched. The CDR3 protein is CASSLTQGARDTQYF. The CDR3 DNA is TGTGCCAGCAGCTTGACGCAGGGGGCTCGTGATACGCAGTATTTT. Supplemented by reference TRBV7-9 and TRBJ2-3, the full variable domain reads DTGVSQNPRHKITKRGQNVTFRCDPISEHNRLYWYRQTLGQGPEFLTYFQNEAQLEKSRLLSDRFSAERPKGSFSTLEIQRTEQGDSAMYLCASSLTQGARDTQYFGPGTRLTVL.

This clone was recorded once. The J gene is TRBJ1-5, the V gene TRBV5-5; 8 nucleotides align to TRBD1. Germline CDR1 and CDR2: SGHKS and YYEKEE (reference sequence). The CDR3 spans 15 residues. J lost 3 bases, V lost 2 bases, and 4 bases had no gene match. As DNA, the CDR3 is TGTGCCAGCAGCTTTCGCCAGGGGGCCAATCAGCCCCAGCATTTT. Residues: CASSFRQGANQPQHF. Supplemented by reference TRBV5-5 and TRBJ1-5, the full variable domain reads DAGVTQSPTHLIKTRGQQVTLRCSPISGHKSVSWYQQVLGQGPQFIFQYYEKEERGRGNFPDRFSARQFPNYSSELNVNALLLGDSALYLCASSFRQGANQPQHFGDGTRLSIL.

This clone was found once. The V and J genes are TRBV5-4 and TRBJ1-6, with no clear D. V was shortened by 9 bases and J by 6 bases, with 10 bases between the two germline ends. Germline assignment: CDR1 SGHNT and CDR2 YYREEE (reference sequence). The CDR3 spans 12 residues. CDR3 sequence: CATSALNSPLHF. The CDR3 bases are TGTGCCACCAGTGCGCTTAATTCACCCCTCCACTTT.

This clone was detected once. The chain carries TRBV19 and TRBJ1-1, with D maybe TRBD1 (5 bases). The CDR3 is made up of 12 amino acids. The V end was cut by 6 bases, the J end by 7 bases, with 12 bases between. CDR1 LNHDA and CDR2 SQIVND come from the germline V gene (reference sequence). CDR3: CASRGPRGEAFF. The CDR3 DNA reads as TGTGCCAGTAGGGGGCCGAGGGGTGAAGCTTTCTTT. The full variable domain, its missing parts supplied by reference TRBV19 and TRBJ1-1, is DGGITQSPKYLFRKEGQNVTLSCEQNLNHDAMYWYRQDPGQGLRLIYYSQIVNDFQKGDIAEGYSVSREKKESFPLTVTSAQKNPTAFYLCASRGPRGEAFFGQGTRLTVV.

The chain joins TRBV11-2 to TRBJ2-1; 9 bases agree with TRBD2. Germline values: CDR1 SGHAT, CDR2 FQNNGV. Unmatched junction bases numbered 18, after V lost 5 bases and J lost 7 bases. This CDR3 region has 18 residues. Here the CDR3 reads CASSLFRGLRGGQNEQFF. CDR3 in DNA: TGTGCCAGCAGCCTTTTCCGGGGGTTGCGGGGGGGCCAGAATGAGCAGTTCTTC.

The V gene is TRBV2, the J gene TRBJ1-2; tentative D call: TRBD1 (5 bases). The V and J ends lost 3 bases and 4 bases respectively, with 15 bases between them. The CDR3 has 15 residues. Germline-derived CDR1 and CDR2 are SNHLY and FYNNEI. CDR3 in amino acids: CASSEIATGGYGYTF. For the CDR3, the DNA is TGTGCCAGCAGTGAGATCGCAACCGGGGGCTATGGCTACACCTTC.

The J gene is TRBJ1-5, the V gene TRBV30; D not certain. The length of the CDR3 is 14 residues. V lost 5 bases and J 2 bases, leaving 13 bases between the germline ends. Germline CDR1 GTSNPN, CDR2 SVGIG (reference sequence). The CDR3 sequence: CAWSGRMGNQPQHF. DNA for the CDR3: TGTGCCTGGTCGGGCAGGATGGGCAATCAGCCCCAGCATTTT.

This clone was counted only a few times. The chain employs TRBV29-1 and TRBJ2-1; D call uncertain. The germline V gene has CDR1 SQVTM and CDR2 ANQGSEA. The V gene lost 1 base and the J gene lost 8 bases, with 9 bases spanning the gap. The CDR3 covers 12 residues. The CDR3 spells CSVEVSRHEQFF. Written as DNA, the CDR3 is TGCAGCGTTGAAGTTTCTAGACATGAGCAGTTCTTC.

The chain uses TRBV9 and TRBJ1-1, with a possible D match to TRBD1 (5 bases). V lost 4 bases to trimming and J lost 5 bases, with 18 bases between them. Germline V gene data show CDR1 as SGDLS and CDR2 as YYNGEE. This CDR3 has 15 amino acids. The CDR3: CASSPGKGRRTEAFF. In nucleotides, the CDR3 is TGTGCCAGCAGCCCAGGGAAGGGGCGGAGGACTGAAGCTTTCTTT.

This clone was seen once. The chain has TRBV30 and TRBJ2-1; 11 bases fit TRBD2. This CDR3 comprises 14 residues. Germline V gene data show CDR1 as GTSNPN and CDR2 as SVGIG (reference sequence). V gave up 4 bases and J gave up 10 bases; unmatched junction bases: 9. The DNA of the CDR3 is TGTGCCTGGAACATCGGAACTAGCGGGGGCGAGCAGTTCTTC. Its translation: CAWNIGTSGGEQFF.

The rearrangement links TRBV18 to TRBJ2-2; 7 bases map to TRBD1. Germline-derived CDR1 and CDR2 are KGHSH and LQKENI. The CDR3 extends over 15 amino acids. The V and J ends lost 8 bases and 7 bases, in that order; junction bases with no gene match: 13. Here the CDR3 reads CASTPYRGLIGELFF. In nucleotides, the CDR3 is TGTGCCAGCACTCCATACAGGGGTTTGATCGGGGAGCTGTTTTTT.

The rearrangement links TRBV29-1 to TRBJ2-3; 9 positions match TRBD2. Per germline, CDR1 SQVTM and CDR2 ANQGSEA. V was clipped by 4 bases and J by 4 bases; unmatched bases: 9. This CDR3 spans 15 amino acids. The CDR3 sequence is CSVGLAGGPPDTQYF. CDR3 coding DNA: TGCAGCGTTGGACTGGCGGGAGGGCCCCCAGATACGCAGTATTTT.

The V and J genes are TRBV23-1 and TRBJ2-6; the D is unclear. TRBV23-1 is flagged as an ORF with uncertain function. V lost 7 bases and J 0 bases, leaving 7 bases between the germline ends. The CDR3 runs 14 residues. The CDR3 loop reads CASTSVSGANVLTF. CDR3 nucleotides: TGCGCCAGCACCTCGGTCTCTGGGGCCAACGTCCTGACTTTC.

This clone was counted once. The V and J genes are TRBV15 and TRBJ2-7; D may be TRBD2 (6 bases). The CDR3 has 14 residues. CDR1 is LNHNV, CDR2 YYDKDF, per germline (reference sequence). The ends were cut back, 8 bases at V and 1 base at J, with 15 bases in the middle. CDR3 sequence: CATRRDFLSYEQYF. In DNA, the CDR3 is TGTGCCACCCGCCGGGACTTCCTTTCCTACGAGCAGTACTTC.

This clone was detected only once. The chain combines TRBV6-5 with TRBJ2-5; maybe TRBD2 (7 bases). The germline CDR1 and CDR2 sequences are MNHEY and SVGAGI. This CDR3 spans 14 amino acids. Trimming cost V 4 bases and J 3 bases, with 12 bases left between them. DNA for the CDR3: TGTGCCAGCAGTTGGGGGGGCAGGAAAGAGACCCAGTACTTC. It encodes CASSWGGRKETQYF.

The chain's CDR3 is CASSFLGQGDTEAFF. CDR3 DNA sequence: TGTGCCAGCAGTTTTCTAGGACAGGGGGACACTGAAGCTTTCTTT. The rearrangement joins TRBV27 to TRBJ1-1; 10 nucleotides align to TRBD1. The germline gives CDR1 MNHEY, CDR2 SMNVEV (reference sequence). V shed 3 bases, J shed 3 bases, and the junction held 4 bases outside the gene matches. CDR3 size: 15 residues.

The chain joins TRBV7-2 to TRBJ1-6; 7 nucleotides match TRBD1. Germline V lookup: CDR1 SGHTA, CDR2 FQGNSA. The CDR3 extends over 16 amino acids. Trimming at V came to 5 bases and at J to 4 bases, leaving 8 bases not matched to a gene. The CDR3 here is CASSVSRGRYNSPLHF. Written as DNA, the CDR3 is TGTGCCAGCAGCGTCTCGAGGGGGCGATATAATTCACCCCTCCACTTT.

The gene calls are TRBV29-1 and TRBJ1-1; D gene unclear. Germline V gene data show CDR1 as SQVTM and CDR2 as ANQGSEA. With 7 bases removed from V and 6 bases from J, the gap between germline ends came to 15 bases. The CDR3 has 12 residues. CDR3 sequence reads: CSAALGLSEAFF. The CDR3 nucleotides read TGCAGCGCCGCGTTGGGTCTGTCTGAAGCTTTCTTT.

The V call is TRBV20-1, the J call TRBJ1-1, with no clear D. This CDR3 has 10 residues. The germline V gene encodes CDR1 DFQATT and CDR2 SNEGSKA (reference sequence). V lost 5 bases to trimming and J lost 5 bases, with 6 bases between them. CDR3 sequence: CSAFLTEAFF. For the CDR3, the DNA is TGCAGTGCTTTTTTGACTGAAGCTTTCTTT.

The rearrangement links TRBV29-1 to TRBJ1-1; D gene ambiguous. Trimming left V 6 bases short and J 1 base short, with 3 bases between. Germline-derived CDR1 and CDR2 are SQVTM and ANQGSEA. The length of the CDR3 is 10 residues. The DNA for the CDR3 is TGCAGCGTATCGAACACTGAAGCTTTCTTT. This encodes CSVSNTEAFF.